The clone carrying this T cell receptor (beta chain) was observed at least ten times. Its antigen is undetermined. This record belongs to a study of T cells after posttransplantation cyclophosphamide. Study results and limitations: TRB clonality was highly associated with recipient CMV seropositivity and reactivation. Later blood repertoires were often dominated by clones from the donor CD8+ memory compartment.

The table came from immunoSEQ multiplex PCR; TCRdb's copy has only in-frame clones and leaves some out. The record shows around 35,000 clones for this sample, with no singletons present. From germline, CDR1 is MNHEY and CDR2 SVGAGI. V lost 4 bases, J lost 1 base, and 2 bases stayed unmatched. The CDR3 consists of 14 residues. The V call is TRBV6-5, the J call TRBJ1-1, with TRBD1 matching over 8 bases. Input material: PBMCs. This TCR was recovered from a girl aged 10-17 years in good health, CMV-negative, and a related stem cell transplant donor. The CDR3: CASSSGQGNTEAFF. In DNA, the CDR3 is TGTGCCAGCAGTTCTGGACAGGGGAACACTGAAGCTTTCTTT.